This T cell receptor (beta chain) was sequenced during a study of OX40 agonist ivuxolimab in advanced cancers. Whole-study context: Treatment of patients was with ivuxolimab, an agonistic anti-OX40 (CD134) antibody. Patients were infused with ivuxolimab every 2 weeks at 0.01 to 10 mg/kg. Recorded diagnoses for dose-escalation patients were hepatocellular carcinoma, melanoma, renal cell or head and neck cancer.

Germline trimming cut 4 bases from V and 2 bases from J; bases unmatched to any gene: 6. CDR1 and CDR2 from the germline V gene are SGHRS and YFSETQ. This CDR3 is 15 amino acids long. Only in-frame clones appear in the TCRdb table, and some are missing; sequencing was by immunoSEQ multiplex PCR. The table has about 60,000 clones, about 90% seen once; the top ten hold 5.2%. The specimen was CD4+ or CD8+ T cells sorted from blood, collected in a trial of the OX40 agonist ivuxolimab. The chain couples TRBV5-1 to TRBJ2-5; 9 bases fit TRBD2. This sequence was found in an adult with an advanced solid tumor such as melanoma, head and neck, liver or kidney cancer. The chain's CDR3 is CASSTRLAEQETQYF. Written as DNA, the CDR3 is TGCGCCAGCAGCACCAGACTAGCGGAACAAGAGACCCAGTACTTC.